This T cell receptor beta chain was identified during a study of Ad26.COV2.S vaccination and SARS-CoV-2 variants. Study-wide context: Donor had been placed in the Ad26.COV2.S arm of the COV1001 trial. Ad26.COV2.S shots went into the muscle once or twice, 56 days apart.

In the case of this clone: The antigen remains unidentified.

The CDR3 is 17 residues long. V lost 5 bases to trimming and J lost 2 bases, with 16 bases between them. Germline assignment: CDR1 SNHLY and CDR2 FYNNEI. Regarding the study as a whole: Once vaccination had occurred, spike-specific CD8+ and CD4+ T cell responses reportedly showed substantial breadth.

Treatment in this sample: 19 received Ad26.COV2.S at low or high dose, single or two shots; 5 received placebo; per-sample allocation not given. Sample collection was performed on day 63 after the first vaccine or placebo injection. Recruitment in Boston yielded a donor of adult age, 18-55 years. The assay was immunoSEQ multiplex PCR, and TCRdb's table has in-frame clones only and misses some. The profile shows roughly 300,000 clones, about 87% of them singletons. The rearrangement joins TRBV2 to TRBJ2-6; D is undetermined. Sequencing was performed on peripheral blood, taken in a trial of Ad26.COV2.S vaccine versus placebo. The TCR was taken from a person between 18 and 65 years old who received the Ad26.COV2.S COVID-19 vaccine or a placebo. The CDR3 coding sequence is TGTGCCAGCAGTAGTAATAGCCTTAGGGCTGGGGCCAACGTCCTGACTTTC. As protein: CASSSNSLRAGANVLTF.